The sequence of this TCR beta chain was determined in a study of early T cells in non-severe SARS-CoV-2 infection. In germline, CDR1 is ENHRY, CDR2 SYGVKD. After removal of 6 bases from V and 2 bases from J, the junction contained 5 bases not matched to a gene. There are 15 residues in the CDR3. TCRdb re-called the 5' RACE reads through MiXCR, storing one row per CDR3 protein. This table holds around 33,000 distinct CDR3 sequences, over 6.5% found once. This clonotype was recorded at least ten times. The rearrangement links TRBV10-3 to TRBJ2-3, with TRBD1 matching over 10 bases. Sample: whole blood. The TCR was taken from an adult who was a healthcare worker with PCR-confirmed SARS-CoV-2 infection or an uninfected control (not recorded which). In DNA, the CDR3 is TGTGCCATCAGCCGGGACAGGGGCCCCACAGATACGCAGTATTTT. Translation: CAISRDRGPTDTQYF.